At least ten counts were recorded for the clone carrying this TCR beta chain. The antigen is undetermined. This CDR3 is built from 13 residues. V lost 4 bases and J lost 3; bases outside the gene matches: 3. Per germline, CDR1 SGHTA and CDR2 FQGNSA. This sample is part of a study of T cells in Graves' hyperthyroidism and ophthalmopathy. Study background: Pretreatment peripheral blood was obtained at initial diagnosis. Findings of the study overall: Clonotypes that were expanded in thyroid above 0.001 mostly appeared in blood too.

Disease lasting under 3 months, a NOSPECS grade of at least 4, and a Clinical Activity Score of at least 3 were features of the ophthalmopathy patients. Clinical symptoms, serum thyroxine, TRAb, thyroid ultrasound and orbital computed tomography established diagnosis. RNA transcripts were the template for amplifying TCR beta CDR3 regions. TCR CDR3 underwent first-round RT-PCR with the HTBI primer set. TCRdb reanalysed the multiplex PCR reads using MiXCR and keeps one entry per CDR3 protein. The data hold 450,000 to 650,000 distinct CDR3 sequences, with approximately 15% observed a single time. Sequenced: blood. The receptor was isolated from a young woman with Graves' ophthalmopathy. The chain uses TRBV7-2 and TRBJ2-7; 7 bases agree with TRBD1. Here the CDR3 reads CASSYGTDYEQYF. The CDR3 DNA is TGTGCCAGCAGCTACGGGACAGACTACGAGCAGTACTTC.